This is a list of T cell receptor beta chains from one sample in a study of cytomegalovirus exposure and HLA in healthy donors. Profiling relied on immunoSEQ multiplex PCR, and the TCRdb table lists in-frame clones only, not all of them. This repertoire shows about 120,000 clones, around 80% found once; its top ten account for 0.24%. Sequenced material: PBMCs. These receptors were obtained from a man aged 50 to 59 in good health and CMV-seronegative. Both conserved end residues are part of each CDR3. The D gene is left open where the match is weak. A clone size is listed for some rows: how often the clone was seen (once, few, many), or a class if it is expanded.

J	size	V	D	DNA	CDR3
TRBJ1-2	-	TRBV18	-	TGTGCCAGCTCACCACAGGGAGGCCTCTATGGCTACACCTTC	CASSPQGGLYGYTF
TRBJ1-4	-	TRBV7-6	TRBD1	TGTGCCAGCAGCTCCACCCCGGGACAGGGGAATGAAAAACTGTTTTTT	CASSSTPGQGNEKLFF
TRBJ2-1	-	TRBV2	TRBD1	TGTGCCAGCAGGGGGGACAGCTACAATGAGCAGTTCTTC	CASRGDSYNEQFF
TRBJ2-7	-	TRBV27	TRBD2	TGTGCCAGCAGTTTGACTAGCGGGAAGTACGAGCAGTACTTC	CASSLTSGKYEQYF
TRBJ1-2	-	TRBV7-6	TRBD1	TGTGCCAGCAGCTTATCGGGACAGGGGGCCCCCTACTTC	CASSLSGQGAPYF
TRBJ2-1	-	TRBV7-9	-	TGTGCCAGCAGCGGGGCCCGACTCGAACTTCAAACCTACAATGAGCAGTTCTTC	CASSGARLELQTYNEQFF
TRBJ2-7	once	TRBV19	-	TGTGCCAGTAGTACTACAGGGATTACCTACGAGCAGTACTTC	CASSTTGITYEQYF
TRBJ2-1	-	TRBV5-4	-	TGTGCCAGCAGCTTGGAACCAGGTAACAATGAGCAGTTCTTC	CASSLEPGNNEQFF
TRBJ2-7	-	TRBV7-9	-	TGTGCCAGCAGCTTCTTAGACACCTACGAGCAGTACTTC	CASSFLDTYEQYF
TRBJ1-2	-	TRBV7-3	-	TGTGCCAGCAGCCCGCGAGGGACTAGGGATGGCTACACCTTC	CASSPRGTRDGYTF
TRBJ2-7	-	TRBV9	-	TGTGCCAGCAGCGTAGCAGGGGTGGATAGCGAGCAGTACTTC	CASSVAGVDSEQYF
TRBJ1-2	few	TRBV11-2	-	TGTGCCAGCAGCTTACTTAGGACGGGGGAGGGTGACTATGGCTACACCTTC	CASSLLRTGEGDYGYTF
TRBJ1-4	-	TRBV28	TRBD1	TGTGCCAGCAGTTTGTTTGGGACAGGATTTAATGAAAAACTGTTTTTT	CASSLFGTGFNEKLFF
TRBJ2-7	-	TRBV9	-	TGTGCCAGCAGCGGCCAGGGCCACGAGCAGTACTTC	CASSGQGHEQYF
TRBJ1-5	-	TRBV19	-	TGTGCCAGTAGTCCCGGCGGGGGCAATCAGCCCCAGCATTTT	CASSPGGGNQPQHF
TRBJ1-1	once	TRBV14	-	TGTGCCAGCAGCCAAGCTGTTCGGACTATGAACACTGAAGCTTTCTTT	CASSQAVRTMNTEAFF
TRBJ1-1	-	TRBV7-9	-	TGTGCCAGCAGCTTAGCGGACAGCTCCGTCAACACTGAAGCTTTCTTT	CASSLADSSVNTEAFF
TRBJ2-7	-	TRBV28	-	TGTGCCAGCAGTTTCCCAGGGGCTGTGGCTCGCGAGCAGTACTTC	CASSFPGAVAREQYF
TRBJ1-4	once	TRBV7-2	-	TGTGCCAGCAGCTTAAGTGAGGCAACTAATGAAAAACTGTTTTTT	CASSLSEATNEKLFF
TRBJ2-3	-	TRBV29-1	-	TGCAGCGCGACAGGTCCTAGCACAGATACGCAGTATTTT	CSATGPSTDTQYF
TRBJ1-1	-	TRBV10-3	-	TGTGCCATTCAGGGTGGCACTGAAGCTTTCTTT	CAIQGGTEAFF
TRBJ2-7	-	TRBV7-8	TRBD1	TGTGCCAGCAGCTCGCAGGGGGCTTTTGACCCCTACGAGCAGTACTTC	CASSSQGAFDPYEQYF
TRBJ2-2	few	TRBV11-2	TRBD2	TGTGCCAGCAGCTTAAGAACGGGGGGAAACACCGGGGAGCTGTTTTTT	CASSLRTGGNTGELFF
TRBJ2-3	-	TRBV9	TRBD2	TGTGCCAGCAGCCCCCCTGGACTAGCGGGGCAAGATACGCAGTATTTT	CASSPPGLAGQDTQYF